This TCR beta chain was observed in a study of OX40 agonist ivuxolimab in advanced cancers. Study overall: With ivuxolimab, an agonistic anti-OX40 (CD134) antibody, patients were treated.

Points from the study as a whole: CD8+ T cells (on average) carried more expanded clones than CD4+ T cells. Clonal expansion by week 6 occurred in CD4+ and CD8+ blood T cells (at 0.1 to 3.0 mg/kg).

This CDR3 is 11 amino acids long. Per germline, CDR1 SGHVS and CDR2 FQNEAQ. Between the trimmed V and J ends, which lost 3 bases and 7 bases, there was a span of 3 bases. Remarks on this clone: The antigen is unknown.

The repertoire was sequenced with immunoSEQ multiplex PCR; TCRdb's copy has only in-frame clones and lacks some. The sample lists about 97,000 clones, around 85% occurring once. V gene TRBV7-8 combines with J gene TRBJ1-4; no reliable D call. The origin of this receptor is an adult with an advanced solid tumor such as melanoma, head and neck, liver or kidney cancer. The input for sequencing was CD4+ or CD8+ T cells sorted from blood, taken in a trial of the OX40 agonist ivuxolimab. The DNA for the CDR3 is TGTGCCAGCAGCTTCGGTGAAAAACTGTTTTTT. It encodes CASSFGEKLFF.